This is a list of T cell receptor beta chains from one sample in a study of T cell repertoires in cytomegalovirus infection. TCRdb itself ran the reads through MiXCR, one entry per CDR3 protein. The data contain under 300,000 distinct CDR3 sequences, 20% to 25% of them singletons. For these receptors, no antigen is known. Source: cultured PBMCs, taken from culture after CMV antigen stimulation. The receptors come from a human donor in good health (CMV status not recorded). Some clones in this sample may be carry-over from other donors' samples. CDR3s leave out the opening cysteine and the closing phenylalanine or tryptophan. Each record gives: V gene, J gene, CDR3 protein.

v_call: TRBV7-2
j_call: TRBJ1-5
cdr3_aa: ASSLGVRDQPQH

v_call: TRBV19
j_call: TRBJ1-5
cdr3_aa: ASSIGGDSNQPQH

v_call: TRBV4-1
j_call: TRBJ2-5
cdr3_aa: ASSQGGAGETQY

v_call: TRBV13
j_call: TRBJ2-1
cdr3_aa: ASSFPGQAYNEQF

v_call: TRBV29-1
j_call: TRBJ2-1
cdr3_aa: SVGLAGGGGEQF

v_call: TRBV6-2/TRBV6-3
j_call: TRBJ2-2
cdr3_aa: ASSQYSGTSHTGELF

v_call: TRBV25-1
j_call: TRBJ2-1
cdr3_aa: ASSEWLAGGLDEQF

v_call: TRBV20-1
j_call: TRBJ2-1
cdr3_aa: SARTSAGSSYNEQF

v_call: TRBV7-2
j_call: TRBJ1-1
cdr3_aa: ASSPERQMNTEAF

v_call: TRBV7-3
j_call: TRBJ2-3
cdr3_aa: ASSLLGGMDTQY